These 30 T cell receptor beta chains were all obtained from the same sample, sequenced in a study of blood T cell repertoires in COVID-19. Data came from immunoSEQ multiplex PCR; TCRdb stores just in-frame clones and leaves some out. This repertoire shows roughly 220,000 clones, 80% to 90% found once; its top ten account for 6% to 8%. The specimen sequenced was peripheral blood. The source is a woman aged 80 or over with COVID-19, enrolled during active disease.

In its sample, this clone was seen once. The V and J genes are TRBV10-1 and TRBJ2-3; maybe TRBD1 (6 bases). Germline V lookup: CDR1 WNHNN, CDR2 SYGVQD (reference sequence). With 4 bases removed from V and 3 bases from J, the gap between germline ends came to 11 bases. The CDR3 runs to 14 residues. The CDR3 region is CASSASGVTDTQYF. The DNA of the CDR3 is TGCGCCAGCAGTGCTTCAGGGGTTACAGATACGCAGTATTTT.

The CDR3 DNA reads as TGTGCCAGCAGCTTAGGGGCAGGGAAGGGTCAGCCCCAGCATTTT. This translates into CASSLGAGKGQPQHF. The chain employs TRBV7-6 and TRBJ1-5, with D possibly being TRBD1 (5 bases). Germline V CDR1 and CDR2: SGHVS, FNYEAQ. The CDR3 has 15 amino acids. V was trimmed by 1 base and J by 6 bases, leaving 13 bases between them.

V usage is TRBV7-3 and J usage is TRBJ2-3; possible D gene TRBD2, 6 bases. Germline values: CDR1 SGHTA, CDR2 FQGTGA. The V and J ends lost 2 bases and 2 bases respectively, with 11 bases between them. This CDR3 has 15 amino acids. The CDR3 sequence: CASSLVGGATDTQYF. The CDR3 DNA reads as TGTGCCAGCAGCTTAGTAGGCGGGGCCACAGATACGCAGTATTTT.

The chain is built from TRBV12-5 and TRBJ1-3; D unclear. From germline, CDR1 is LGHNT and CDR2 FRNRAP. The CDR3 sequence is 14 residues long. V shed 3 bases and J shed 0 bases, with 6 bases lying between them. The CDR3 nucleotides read TGTGCTAGTGGTTTTACGAGCTCTGGAAACACCATATATTTT. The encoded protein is CASGFTSSGNTIYF.

DNA of the CDR3: TGTGCCAGCAGCCAGGAGTTCGGGGCAGATACGCAGTATTTT. It yields the protein CASSQEFGADTQYF. The chain has TRBV7-3 and TRBJ2-3, with D tentatively TRBD2 (5 bases). Germline-derived CDR1 and CDR2 are SGHTA and FQGTGA. The CDR3 contains 14 residues. Deletions cut 5 bases from V and 4 bases from J, with 13 bases between.

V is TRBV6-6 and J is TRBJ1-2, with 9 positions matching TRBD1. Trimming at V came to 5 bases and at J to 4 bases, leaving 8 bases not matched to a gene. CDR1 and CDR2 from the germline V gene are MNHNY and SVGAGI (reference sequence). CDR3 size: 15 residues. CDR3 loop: CASSTRTGETYGYTF. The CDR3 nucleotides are TGTGCCAGCAGTACCCGGACAGGGGAGACCTATGGCTACACCTTC.

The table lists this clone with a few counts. CDR3 protein: CASSYIGSNYGYTF. In DNA, the CDR3 is TGTGCCAGCAGTTACATCGGTTCTAACTATGGCTACACCTTC. This sequence joins TRBV6-6 and TRBJ1-2; no firm D call. The V and J ends lost 2 bases and 0 bases respectively, with 7 bases between them. This CDR3 has 14 residues. CDR1 and CDR2 (germline): MNHNY, SVGAGI (reference sequence).

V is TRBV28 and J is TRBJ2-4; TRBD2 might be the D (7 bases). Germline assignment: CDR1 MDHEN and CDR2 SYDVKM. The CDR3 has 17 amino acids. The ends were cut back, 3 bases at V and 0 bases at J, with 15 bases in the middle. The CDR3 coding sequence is TGTGCCAGCAGTTTCAGGGGAGGGACGGGAGCCAAAAACATTCAGTACTTC. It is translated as CASSFRGGTGAKNIQYF.

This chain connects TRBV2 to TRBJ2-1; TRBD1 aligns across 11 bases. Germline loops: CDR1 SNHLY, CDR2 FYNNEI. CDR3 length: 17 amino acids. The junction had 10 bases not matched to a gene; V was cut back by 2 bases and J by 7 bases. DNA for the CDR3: TGTGCCAGCAGTGAACTGGTGGGGACAGGGGGAGGGAATGAGCAGTTCTTC. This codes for CASSELVGTGGGNEQFF.

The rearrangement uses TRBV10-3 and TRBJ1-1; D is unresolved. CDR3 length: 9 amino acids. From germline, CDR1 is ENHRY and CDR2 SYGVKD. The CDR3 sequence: CGGGFEAFF. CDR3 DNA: TGTGGGGGAGGTTTTGAAGCTTTCTTT.

CDR3 coding DNA: TGTGCCAGCAGTTTGCGGCCGGCCTACGAGCAGTACTTC. It translates to CASSLRPAYEQYF. V gene TRBV27 combines with J gene TRBJ2-7, with D hard to call. Trimming shortened V by 3 bases and J by 2 bases, and 8 bases separated the two germline ends. The germline V gene encodes CDR1 MNHEY and CDR2 SMNVEV (reference sequence). The CDR3 is 13 amino acids.

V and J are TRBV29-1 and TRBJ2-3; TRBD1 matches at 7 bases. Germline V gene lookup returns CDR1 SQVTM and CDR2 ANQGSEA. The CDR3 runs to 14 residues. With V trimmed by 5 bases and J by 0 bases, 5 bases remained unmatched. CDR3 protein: CSVYPGQSTDTQYF. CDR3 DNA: TGCAGCGTTTACCCGGGACAGAGCACAGATACGCAGTATTTT.

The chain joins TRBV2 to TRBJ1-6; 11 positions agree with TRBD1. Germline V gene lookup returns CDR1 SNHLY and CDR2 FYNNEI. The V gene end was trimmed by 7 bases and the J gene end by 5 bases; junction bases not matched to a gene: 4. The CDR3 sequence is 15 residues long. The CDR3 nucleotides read TGTGCCAGCACCCCGGGACAGGGGGATAATTCACCCCTCCACTTT. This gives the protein CASTPGQGDNSPLHF.

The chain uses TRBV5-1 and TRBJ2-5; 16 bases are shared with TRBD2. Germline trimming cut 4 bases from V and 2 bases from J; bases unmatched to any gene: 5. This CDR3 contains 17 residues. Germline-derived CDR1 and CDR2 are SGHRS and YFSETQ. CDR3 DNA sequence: TGCGCCAGCAGCCCCCAGGGACTAGCGGGGGGGCAAGAGACCCAGTACTTC. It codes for CASSPQGLAGGQETQYF.

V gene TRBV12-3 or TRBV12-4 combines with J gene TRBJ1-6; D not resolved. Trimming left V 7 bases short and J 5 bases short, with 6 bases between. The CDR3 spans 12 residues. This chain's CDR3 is CASTFNNSPLHF. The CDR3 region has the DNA TGTGCCAGCACTTTCAATAATTCACCCCTCCACTTT.

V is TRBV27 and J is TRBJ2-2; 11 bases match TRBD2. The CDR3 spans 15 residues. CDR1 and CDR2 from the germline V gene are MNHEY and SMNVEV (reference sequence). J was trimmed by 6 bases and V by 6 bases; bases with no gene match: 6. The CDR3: CASRVLAGGAGELFF. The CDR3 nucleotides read TGTGCCAGCAGAGTCCTAGCGGGAGGTGCCGGGGAGCTGTTTTTT.

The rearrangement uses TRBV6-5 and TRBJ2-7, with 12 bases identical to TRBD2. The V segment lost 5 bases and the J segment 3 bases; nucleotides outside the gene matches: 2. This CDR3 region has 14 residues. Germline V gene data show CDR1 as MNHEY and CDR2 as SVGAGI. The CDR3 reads CASSKTSGSYEQYF. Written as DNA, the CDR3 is TGTGCCAGCAGTAAGACTAGCGGGAGCTACGAGCAGTACTTC.

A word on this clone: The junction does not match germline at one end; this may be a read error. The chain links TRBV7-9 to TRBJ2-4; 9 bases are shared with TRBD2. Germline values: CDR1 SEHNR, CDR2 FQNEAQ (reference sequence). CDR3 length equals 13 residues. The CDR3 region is CASSVAGAMYQYF. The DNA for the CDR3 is TGTGCCAGCAGCGTAGCGGGGGCTATGTATCAGTACTTC.

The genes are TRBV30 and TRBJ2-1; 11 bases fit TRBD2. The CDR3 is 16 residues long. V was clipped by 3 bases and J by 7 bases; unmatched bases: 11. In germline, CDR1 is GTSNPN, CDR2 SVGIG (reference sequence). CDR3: CAWSEGLAGGQNEQFF. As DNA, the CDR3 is TGTGCCTGGAGCGAGGGCCTAGCGGGAGGTCAAAATGAGCAGTTCTTC.

The CDR3, as DNA: TGTGCCAGCAGCTGGGACAGATTATACAGCACTGAAGCTTTCTTT. Encoded protein: CASSWDRLYSTEAFF. V usage is TRBV5-4 and J usage is TRBJ1-1; 7 positions agree with TRBD1. The CDR3 spans 15 residues. The germline V gene has CDR1 SGHNT and CDR2 YYREEE (reference sequence). The trim removed 3 bases at V and 4 bases at J, leaving 9 bases unmatched.

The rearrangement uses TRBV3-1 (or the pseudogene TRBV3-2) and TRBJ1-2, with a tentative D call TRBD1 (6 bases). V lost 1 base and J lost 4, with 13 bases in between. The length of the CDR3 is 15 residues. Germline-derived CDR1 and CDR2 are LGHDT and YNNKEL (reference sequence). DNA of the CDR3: TGTGCCAGCAGCCAAGCCGGACAGTTAATCTATGGCTACACCTTC. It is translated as CASSQAGQLIYGYTF.

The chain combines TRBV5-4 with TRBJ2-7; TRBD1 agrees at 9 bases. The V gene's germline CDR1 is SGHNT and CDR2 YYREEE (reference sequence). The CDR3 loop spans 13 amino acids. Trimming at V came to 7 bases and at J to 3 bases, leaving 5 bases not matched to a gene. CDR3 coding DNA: TGTGCCAGCCACCGGGACAGGGTCTACGAGCAGTACTTC. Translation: CASHRDRVYEQYF.

This CDR3 is CATSRGTGNYGYTF. The CDR3 nucleotides read TGTGCCACCAGCAGAGGTACAGGAAACTATGGCTACACCTTC. The rearrangement uses TRBV15 and TRBJ1-2; D is possibly TRBD1 (5 bases). The CDR3 covers 14 residues. Trimming stripped 1 base from V and 2 bases from J, with 8 bases between. Germline CDR1 LNHNV, CDR2 YYDKDF (reference sequence).

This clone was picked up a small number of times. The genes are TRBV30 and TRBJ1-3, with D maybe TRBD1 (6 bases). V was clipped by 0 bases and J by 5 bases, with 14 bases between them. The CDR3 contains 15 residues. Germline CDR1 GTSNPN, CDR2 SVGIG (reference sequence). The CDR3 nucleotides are TGTGCCTGGAGTGTACAGACAGGAGGACGAAACACCATATATTTT. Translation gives CAWSVQTGGRNTIYF.

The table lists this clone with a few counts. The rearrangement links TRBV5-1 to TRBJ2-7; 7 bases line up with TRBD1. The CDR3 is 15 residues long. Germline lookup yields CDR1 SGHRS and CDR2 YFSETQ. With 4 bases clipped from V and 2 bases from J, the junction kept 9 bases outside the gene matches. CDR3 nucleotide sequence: TGCGCCAGCAGCCCCCTGGGAGACAGGGCCTACGAGCAGTACTTC. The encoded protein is CASSPLGDRAYEQYF.

The CDR3 region is CASSLTLGARDTQYF. In DNA, the CDR3 is TGTGCCAGCAGCTTAACGTTAGGGGCGCGGGATACGCAGTATTTT. The chain joins TRBV7-3 to TRBJ2-3, with D possibly TRBD1 on 5 matching bases. V lost 0 bases to trimming and J lost 6 bases, with 13 bases between them. Germline CDR1 is SGHTA and CDR2 is FQGTGA. There are 15 residues in the CDR3. Drawing the rest from reference TRBV7-3 and TRBJ2-3, the complete variable domain is GAGVSQTPSNKVTEKGKYVELRCDPISGHTALYWYRQSLGQGPEFLIYFQGTGAADDSGLPNDRFFAVRPEGSVSTLKIQRTERGDSAVYLCASSLTLGARDTQYFGPGTRLTVL.

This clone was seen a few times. CDR3 sequence reads: CASSLGGIRSGNTIYF. In DNA form, the CDR3 reads TGTGCCAGCAGCCTGGGGGGTATCCGCTCTGGAAACACCATATATTTT. This chain joins TRBV7-2 and TRBJ1-3; a weak D match, TRBD1 (5 bases). This CDR3 region has 16 residues. V was pared by 5 bases and J by 0 bases, with 14 bases between. Germline CDR1 reads SGHTA; CDR2 reads FQGNSA. Full variable domain (remainder filled in from reference TRBV7-2 and TRBJ1-3): GAGVSQSPSNKVTEKGKDVELRCDPISGHTALYWYRQSLGQGLEFLIYFQGNSAPDKSGLPSDRFSAERTGGSVSTLTIQRTQQEDSAVYLCASSLGGIRSGNTIYFGEGSWLTVV.

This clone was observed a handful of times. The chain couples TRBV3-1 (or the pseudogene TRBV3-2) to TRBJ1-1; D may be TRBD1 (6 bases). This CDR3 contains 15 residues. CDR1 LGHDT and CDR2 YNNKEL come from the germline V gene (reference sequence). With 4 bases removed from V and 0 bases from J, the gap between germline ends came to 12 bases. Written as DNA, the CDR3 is TGTGCCAGCAGCCTACAGGGCCTAATGAACACTGAAGCTTTCTTT. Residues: CASSLQGLMNTEAFF.

In DNA form, the CDR3 reads TGTGCCAGCAGCCAATACTCCGGGAGTAGCAGGGAGACCCAGTACTTC. Translation gives CASSQYSGSSRETQYF. The V call is TRBV3-1 (or the pseudogene TRBV3-2), the J call TRBJ2-5, with D possibly matching TRBD2 (6 bases). Trimming shortened V by 2 bases and J by 5 bases, and 18 bases separated the two germline ends. CDR3 length equals 16 residues. Germline V CDR1 and CDR2: LGHDT, YNNKEL (reference sequence).

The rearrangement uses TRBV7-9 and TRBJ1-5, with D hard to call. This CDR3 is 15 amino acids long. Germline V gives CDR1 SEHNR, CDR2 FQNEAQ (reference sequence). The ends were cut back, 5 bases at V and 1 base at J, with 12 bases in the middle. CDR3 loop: CASSTTGGSNQPQHF. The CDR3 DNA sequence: TGTGCCAGCAGCACCACCGGAGGAAGCAATCAGCCCCAGCATTTT.